This entry is about one TCR beta chain. Original handling: It was from reference gene primer amplification that nucleated cell counts were estimated. Data came from immunoSEQ multiplex PCR; TCRdb stores just in-frame clones and leaves some out. The V and J calls and clone size are taken from that table; D and trimming were inferred from the DNA. The sample holds around 120,000 clones; approximately 87% are singletons and the top ten take approximately 8%. Trimming took off 0 bases at V and 5 bases at J, with 15 bases between the two ends. This CDR3 region has 15 residues. The germline V gene has CDR1 SGHDT and CDR2 YYEEEE. The data were taken from a study of blood T cell repertoires in COVID-19.

The sample was peripheral blood. V gene TRBV5-6 combines with J gene TRBJ2-7; D may be TRBD1 (5 bases). This clonotype was obtained from a man in his 70s who had recovered from COVID-19. The CDR3 protein is CASSLAVARVHEQYF. The CDR3 DNA reads TGTGCCAGCAGCTTGGCCGTCGCCAGGGTCCACGAGCAGTACTTC.